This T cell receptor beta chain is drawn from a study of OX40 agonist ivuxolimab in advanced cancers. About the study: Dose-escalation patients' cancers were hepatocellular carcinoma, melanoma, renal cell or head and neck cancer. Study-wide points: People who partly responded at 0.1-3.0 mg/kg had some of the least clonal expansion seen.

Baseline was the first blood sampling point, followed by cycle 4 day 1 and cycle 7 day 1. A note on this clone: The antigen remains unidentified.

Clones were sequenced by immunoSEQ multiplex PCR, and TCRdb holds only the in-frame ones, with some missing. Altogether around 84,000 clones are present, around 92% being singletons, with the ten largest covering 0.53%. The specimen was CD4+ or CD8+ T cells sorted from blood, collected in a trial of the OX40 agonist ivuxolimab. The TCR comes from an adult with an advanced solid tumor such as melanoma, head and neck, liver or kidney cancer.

In DNA, the CDR3 is TGCAGCGTTGACCTGGCAGGACAGGGGTCCTACGAGCAGTACTTC. This translates into CSVDLAGQGSYEQYF. The V and J genes are TRBV29-1 and TRBJ2-7, with 9 positions matching TRBD1. This CDR3 has 15 amino acids. CDR1 is SQVTM, CDR2 ANQGSEA, per germline. Trimming took 3 bases from V and 1 from J; bases not matched to a gene: 7.